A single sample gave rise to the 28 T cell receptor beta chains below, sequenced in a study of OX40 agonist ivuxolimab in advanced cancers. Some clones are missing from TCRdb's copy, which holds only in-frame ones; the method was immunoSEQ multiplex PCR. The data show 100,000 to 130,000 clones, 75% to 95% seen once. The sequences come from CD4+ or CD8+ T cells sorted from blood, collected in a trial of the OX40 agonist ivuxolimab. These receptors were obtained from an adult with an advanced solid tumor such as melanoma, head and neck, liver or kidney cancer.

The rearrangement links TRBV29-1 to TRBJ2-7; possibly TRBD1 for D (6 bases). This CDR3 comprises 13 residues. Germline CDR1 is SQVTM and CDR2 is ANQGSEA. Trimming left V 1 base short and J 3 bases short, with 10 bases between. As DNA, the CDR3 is TGCAGCGTTGAAGGACAGGTTGGCTACGAGCAGTACTTC. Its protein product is CSVEGQVGYEQYF.

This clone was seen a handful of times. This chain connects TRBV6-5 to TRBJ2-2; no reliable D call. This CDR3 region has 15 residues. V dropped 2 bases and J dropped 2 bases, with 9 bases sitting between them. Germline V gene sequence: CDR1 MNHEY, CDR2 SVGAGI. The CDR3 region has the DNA TGTGCCAGCAGTTACCTGACCGGAAACACCGGGGAGCTGTTTTTT. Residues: CASSYLTGNTGELFF.

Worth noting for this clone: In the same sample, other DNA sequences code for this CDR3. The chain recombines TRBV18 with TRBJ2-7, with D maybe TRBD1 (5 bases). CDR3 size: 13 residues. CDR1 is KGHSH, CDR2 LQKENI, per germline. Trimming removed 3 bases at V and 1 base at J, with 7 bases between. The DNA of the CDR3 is TGTGCCAGCTCACCGACAGTTTCCTACGAGCAGTACTTC. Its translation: CASSPTVSYEQYF. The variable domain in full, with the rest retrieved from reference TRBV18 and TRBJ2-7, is NAGVMQNPRHLVRRRGQEARLRCSPMKGHSHVYWYRQLPEEGLKFMVYLQKENIIDESGMPKERFSAEFPKEGPSILRIQQVVRGDSAAYFCASSPTVSYEQYFGPGTRLTVT.

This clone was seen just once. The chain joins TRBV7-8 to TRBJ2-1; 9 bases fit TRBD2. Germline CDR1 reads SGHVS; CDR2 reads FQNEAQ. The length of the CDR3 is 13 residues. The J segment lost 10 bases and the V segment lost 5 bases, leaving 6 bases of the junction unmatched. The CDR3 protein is CASSESLAGEQFF. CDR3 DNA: TGTGCCAGCAGCGAATCTCTAGCGGGAGAGCAGTTCTTC.

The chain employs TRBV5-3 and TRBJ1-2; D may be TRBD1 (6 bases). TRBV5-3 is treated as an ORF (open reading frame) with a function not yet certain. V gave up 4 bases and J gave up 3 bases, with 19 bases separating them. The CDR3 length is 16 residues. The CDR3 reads CARSQIKGGSHYGYTF. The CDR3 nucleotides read TGTGCCAGAAGCCAAATAAAGGGGGGCTCCCACTATGGCTACACCTTC.

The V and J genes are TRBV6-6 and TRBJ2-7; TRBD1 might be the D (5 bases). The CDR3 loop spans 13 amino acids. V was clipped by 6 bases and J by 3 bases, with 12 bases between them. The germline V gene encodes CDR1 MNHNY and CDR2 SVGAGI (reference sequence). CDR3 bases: TGTGCCAGCAGCCAGGACATAATCTACGAGCAGTACTTC. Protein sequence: CASSQDIIYEQYF.

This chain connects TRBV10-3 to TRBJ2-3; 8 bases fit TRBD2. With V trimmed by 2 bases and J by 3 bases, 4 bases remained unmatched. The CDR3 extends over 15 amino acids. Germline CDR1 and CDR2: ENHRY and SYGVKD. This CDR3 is CAISERGGTTDTQYF. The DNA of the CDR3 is TGTGCCATCAGTGAGCGGGGGGGAACTACAGATACGCAGTATTTT.

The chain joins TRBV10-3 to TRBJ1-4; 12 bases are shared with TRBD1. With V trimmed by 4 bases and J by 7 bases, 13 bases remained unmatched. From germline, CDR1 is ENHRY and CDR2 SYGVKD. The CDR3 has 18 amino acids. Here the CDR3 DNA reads TGTGCCATCAGTGCGACCGGGACAGGGGGCAGCGCTTCTGAAAAACTGTTTTTT. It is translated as CAISATGTGGSASEKLFF.

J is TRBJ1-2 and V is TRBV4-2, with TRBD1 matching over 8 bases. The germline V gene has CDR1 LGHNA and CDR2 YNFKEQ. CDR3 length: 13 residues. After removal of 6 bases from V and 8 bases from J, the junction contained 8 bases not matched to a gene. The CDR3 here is CASSRDRGEGYTF. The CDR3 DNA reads TGTGCCAGCAGTCGTGACAGGGGCGAAGGCTACACCTTC.

CDR3 sequence: CASSWGTRPGETQYF. In DNA form, the CDR3 reads TGTGCCAGCAGCTGGGGGACGCGGCCGGGAGAGACCCAGTACTTC. The chain joins TRBV5-6 to TRBJ2-5; either TRBD1 or TRBD2 may fit D (5 bases each). The CDR3 sequence is 15 residues long. CDR1 SGHDT and CDR2 YYEEEE come from the germline V gene. Trimming shortened V by 3 bases and J by 4 bases, and 16 bases separated the two germline ends. Drawing the rest from reference TRBV5-6 and TRBJ2-5, the complete variable domain is DAGVTQSPTHLIKTRGQQVTLRCSPKSGHDTVSWYQQALGQGPQFIFQYYEEEERQRGNFPDRFSGHQFPNYSSELNVNALLLGDSALYLCASSWGTRPGETQYFGPGTRLLVL.

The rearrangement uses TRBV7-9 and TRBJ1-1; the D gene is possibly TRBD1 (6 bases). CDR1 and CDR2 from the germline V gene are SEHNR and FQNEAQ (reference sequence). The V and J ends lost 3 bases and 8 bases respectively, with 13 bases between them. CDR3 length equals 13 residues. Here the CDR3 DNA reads TGTGCCAGCAGCTTCGCCGGGACACCCGAAGCTTTCTTT. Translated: CASSFAGTPEAFF.

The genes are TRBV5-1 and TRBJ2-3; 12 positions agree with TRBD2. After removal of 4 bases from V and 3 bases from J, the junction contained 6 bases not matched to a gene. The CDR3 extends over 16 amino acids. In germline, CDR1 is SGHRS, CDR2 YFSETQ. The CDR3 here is CASSRLAGVITDTQYF. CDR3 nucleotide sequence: TGCGCCAGCAGCAGACTAGCGGGAGTTATAACAGATACGCAGTATTTT.

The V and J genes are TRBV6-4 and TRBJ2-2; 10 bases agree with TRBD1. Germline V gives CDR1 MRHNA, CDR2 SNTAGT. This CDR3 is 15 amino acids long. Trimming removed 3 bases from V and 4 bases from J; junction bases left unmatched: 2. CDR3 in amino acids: CASSEGTGATGELFF. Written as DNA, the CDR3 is TGTGCCAGCAGTGAAGGGACAGGGGCCACCGGGGAGCTGTTTTTT.

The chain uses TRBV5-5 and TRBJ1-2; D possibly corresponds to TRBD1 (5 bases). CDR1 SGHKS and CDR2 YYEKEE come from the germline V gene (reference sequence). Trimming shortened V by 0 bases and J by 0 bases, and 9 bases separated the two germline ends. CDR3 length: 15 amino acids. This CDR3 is CASSLGGVTNYGYTF. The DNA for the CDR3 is TGTGCCAGCAGCTTGGGAGGGGTAACTAACTATGGCTACACCTTC.

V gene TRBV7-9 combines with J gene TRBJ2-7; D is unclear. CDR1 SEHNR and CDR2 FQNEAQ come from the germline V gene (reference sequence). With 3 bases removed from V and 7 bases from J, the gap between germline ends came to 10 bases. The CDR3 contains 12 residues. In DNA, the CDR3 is TGTGCCAGCAGCTTGGTAAGGGCTGAGCAGTACTTC. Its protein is CASSLVRAEQYF.

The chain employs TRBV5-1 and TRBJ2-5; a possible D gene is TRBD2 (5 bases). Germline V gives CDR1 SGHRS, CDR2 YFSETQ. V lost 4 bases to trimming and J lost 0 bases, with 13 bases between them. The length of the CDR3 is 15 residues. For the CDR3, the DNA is TGCGCCAGCAGCCCCCCTAGCCGGGACCAAGAGACCCAGTACTTC. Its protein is CASSPPSRDQETQYF.

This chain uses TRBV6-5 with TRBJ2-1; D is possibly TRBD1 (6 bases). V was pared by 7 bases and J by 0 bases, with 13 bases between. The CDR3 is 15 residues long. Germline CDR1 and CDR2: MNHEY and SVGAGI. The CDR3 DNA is TGTGCCAGCACCATGACAGGCAGCTCCTACAATGAGCAGTTCTTC. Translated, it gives CASTMTGSSYNEQFF.

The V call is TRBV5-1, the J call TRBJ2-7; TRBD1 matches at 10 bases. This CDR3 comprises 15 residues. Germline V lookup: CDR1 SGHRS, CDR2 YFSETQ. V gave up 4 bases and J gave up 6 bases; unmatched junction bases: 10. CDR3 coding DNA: TGCGCCAGCAGCCGGGGGACAGGGGAAAGTGGCGAGCAGTACTTC. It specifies CASSRGTGESGEQYF.

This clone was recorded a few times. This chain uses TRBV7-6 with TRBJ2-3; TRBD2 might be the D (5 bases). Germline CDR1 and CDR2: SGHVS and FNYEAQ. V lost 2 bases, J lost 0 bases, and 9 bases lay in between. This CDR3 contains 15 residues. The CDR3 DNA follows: TGTGCCAGCAGCTTAAGAGGGATTAGCACAGATACGCAGTATTTT. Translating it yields CASSLRGISTDTQYF.

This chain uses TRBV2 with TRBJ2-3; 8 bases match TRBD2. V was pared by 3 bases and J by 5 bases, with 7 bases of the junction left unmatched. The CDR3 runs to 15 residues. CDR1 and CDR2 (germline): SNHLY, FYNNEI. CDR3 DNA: TGTGCCAGCAGTGAGGAGCGGGGGTCTGGAGATACGCAGTATTTT. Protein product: CASSEERGSGDTQYF.

CDR3 residues: CASSDLVDEQYF. The DNA for the CDR3 is TGTGCCAGCAGCGACCTGGTCGACGAGCAGTACTTC. The chain employs TRBV6-5 and TRBJ2-7; D unresolved. With 6 bases removed from V and 5 bases from J, the gap between germline ends came to 11 bases. CDR1 is MNHEY and CDR2 is SVGAGI in the germline V gene. This CDR3 spans 12 amino acids.

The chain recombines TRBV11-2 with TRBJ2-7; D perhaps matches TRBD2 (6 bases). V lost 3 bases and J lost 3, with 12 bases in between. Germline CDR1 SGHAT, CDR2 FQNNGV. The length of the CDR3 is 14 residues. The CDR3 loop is CASSFAGRYYEQYF. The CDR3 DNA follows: TGTGCCAGCAGCTTCGCGGGACGTTACTACGAGCAGTACTTC.

The CDR3 protein is CASSQTSGSSYEQYF. In nucleotides, the CDR3 is TGTGCCAGCAGCCAGACTAGCGGGAGCTCCTACGAGCAGTACTTC. The chain links TRBV7-3 to TRBJ2-7, with TRBD2 matching over 12 bases. This CDR3 is 15 amino acids long. Germline assignment: CDR1 SGHTA and CDR2 FQGTGA. The V gene end was trimmed by 5 bases and the J gene end by 0 bases; junction bases not matched to a gene: 2.

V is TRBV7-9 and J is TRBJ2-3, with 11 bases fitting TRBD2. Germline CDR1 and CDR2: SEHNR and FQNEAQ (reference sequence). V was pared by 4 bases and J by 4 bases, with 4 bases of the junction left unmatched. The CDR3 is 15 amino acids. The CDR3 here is CASSSYSGGADTQYF. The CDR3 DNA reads TGTGCCAGCAGCTCCTATAGCGGGGGGGCAGATACGCAGTATTTT.

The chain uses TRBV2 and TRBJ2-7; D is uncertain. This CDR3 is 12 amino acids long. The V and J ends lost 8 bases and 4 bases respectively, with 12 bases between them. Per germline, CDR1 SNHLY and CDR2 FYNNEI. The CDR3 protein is CASSGLGYEQYF. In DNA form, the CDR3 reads TGTGCCAGCTCTGGTCTAGGGTACGAGCAGTACTTC.

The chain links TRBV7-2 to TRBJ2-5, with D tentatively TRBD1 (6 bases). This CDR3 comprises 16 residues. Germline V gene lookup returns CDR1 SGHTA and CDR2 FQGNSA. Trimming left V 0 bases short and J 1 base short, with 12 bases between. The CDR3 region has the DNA TGTGCCAGCAGCTTAGCCCCCCCAGGGGTCCAAGAGACCCAGTACTTC. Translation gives CASSLAPPGVQETQYF.

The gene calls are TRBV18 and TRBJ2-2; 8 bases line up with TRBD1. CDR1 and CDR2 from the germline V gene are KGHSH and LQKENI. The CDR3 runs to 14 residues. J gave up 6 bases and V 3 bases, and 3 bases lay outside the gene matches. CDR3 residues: CASSPVTGAGELFF. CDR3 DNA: TGTGCCAGCTCACCTGTGACAGGGGCCGGGGAGCTGTTTTTT.

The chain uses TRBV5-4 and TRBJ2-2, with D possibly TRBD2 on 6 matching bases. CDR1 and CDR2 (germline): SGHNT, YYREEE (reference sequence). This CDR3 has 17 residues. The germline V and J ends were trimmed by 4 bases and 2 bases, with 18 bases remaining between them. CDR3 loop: CASSHSDPSANTGELFF. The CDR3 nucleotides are TGTGCCAGCAGCCACAGTGATCCTAGCGCCAACACCGGGGAGCTGTTTTTT.